The text below deals with one T cell receptor (beta chain). The antigen is not known. Time point of the sample: sample taken at primary tumor resection. The data belong to a study of spatial heterogeneity in lung cancer. Across the whole study: Raw-read counts averaged over ten per unique TCR and UMI combination. Whole-study findings and limits: Blood contained ubiquitous expanded tumor TCRs more at resection than at follow-up.

The length of the CDR3 is 16 residues. Germline trimming cut 0 bases from V and 2 bases from J; bases unmatched to any gene: 5. Germline V CDR1 and CDR2: MNHEY, SVGAGI. TCRdb redid the calling of the 5' RACE reads with MiXCR, one entry per CDR3 protein. The sample has more than 60,000 distinct CDR3 sequences, approximately 6% seen once. This receptor was identified in a female donor with early-stage non-small cell lung cancer. Sequencing used PBMCs, obtained at surgery. J is TRBJ2-3 and V is TRBV6-5; 7 positions match TRBD1. CDR3 loop: CASSYSNQGDTDTQYF. Here the CDR3 DNA reads TGTGCCAGCAGTTACTCGAATCAGGGGGACACAGATACGCAGTATTTT.